These T cell receptor beta chains were read from a single sample in a study of OX40 agonist ivuxolimab in advanced cancers. Clones were sequenced by immunoSEQ multiplex PCR, and TCRdb holds only the in-frame ones, with some missing. Of roughly 56,000 clones listed, approximately 88% are singletons. The sample in question was CD4+ or CD8+ T cells sorted from blood, obtained in a trial of the OX40 agonist ivuxolimab. Every receptor here comes from an adult with an advanced solid tumor such as melanoma, head and neck, liver or kidney cancer. The CDR3 runs from the conserved cysteine through the conserved F or W. The D gene is left open where the match is weak. Where a row states a size, it is once, few, many or the class of an expanded clone; other rows omit it.

j_gene: TRBJ2-7; abundance: once; d_gene: -; v_gene: TRBV7-9; CDR3aa: CASTRTAEQYF; CDR3nt: TGTGCCAGCACGAGGACAGCCGAGCAGTACTTC
j_gene: TRBJ2-7; abundance: once; d_gene: -; v_gene: TRBV6-6; CDR3aa: CASRQDSYEQYF; CDR3nt: TGTGCCAGCAGGCAGGACTCTTACGAGCAGTACTTC
j_gene: TRBJ1-2; abundance: -; d_gene: -; v_gene: TRBV5-1; CDR3aa: CASSLTRESAGGYTF; CDR3nt: TGCGCCAGCAGCTTGACCAGGGAGTCAGCAGGTGGCTACACCTTC
j_gene: TRBJ1-4; abundance: -; d_gene: -; v_gene: TRBV28; CDR3aa: CASLGGLSSTNEKLFF; CDR3nt: TGTGCCAGCTTGGGAGGATTATCGTCAACTAATGAAAAACTGTTTTTT
j_gene: TRBJ2-1; abundance: -; d_gene: TRBD1; v_gene: TRBV19; CDR3aa: CASTRQGASYNEQFF; CDR3nt: TGTGCCAGTACCCGACAGGGGGCTTCCTACAATGAGCAGTTCTTC
j_gene: TRBJ2-3; abundance: -; d_gene: TRBD2; v_gene: TRBV10-2; CDR3aa: CASSEGLAGTDTQYF; CDR3nt: TGCGCCAGCAGTGAGGGGCTAGCGGGCACAGATACGCAGTATTTT
j_gene: TRBJ2-5; abundance: -; d_gene: -; v_gene: TRBV20-1; CDR3aa: CSASLVETQYF; CDR3nt: TGCAGTGCTAGTTTAGTGGAGACCCAGTACTTC
j_gene: TRBJ1-2; abundance: once; d_gene: TRBD1; v_gene: TRBV6-5; CDR3aa: CASSRDRDIYYGYTF; CDR3nt: TGTGCCAGCAGTCGGGACAGGGATATTTACTATGGCTACACCTTC
j_gene: TRBJ2-1; abundance: once; d_gene: -; v_gene: TRBV20-1; CDR3aa: CSAPELDEQFF; CDR3nt: TGCAGTGCTCCCGAGCTAGATGAGCAGTTCTTC
j_gene: TRBJ2-4; abundance: -; d_gene: -; v_gene: TRBV23-1; CDR3aa: CASSQEQYF; CDR3nt: TGCGCCAGCAGTCAGGAGCAGTACTTC
j_gene: TRBJ1-5; abundance: few; d_gene: -; v_gene: TRBV2; CDR3aa: CASKDTNQPQHF; CDR3nt: TGTGCCAGCAAGGACACCAATCAGCCCCAGCATTTT
j_gene: TRBJ2-2; abundance: -; d_gene: -; v_gene: TRBV19; CDR3aa: CASSTYGRNTGELFF; CDR3nt: TGTGCCAGTAGTACCTACGGACGGAACACCGGGGAGCTGTTTTTT
j_gene: TRBJ1-1; abundance: -; d_gene: TRBD1; v_gene: TRBV19; CDR3aa: CASSFQTGPEAFF; CDR3nt: TGTGCCAGTAGTTTCCAGACAGGGCCTGAAGCTTTCTTT
j_gene: TRBJ1-2; abundance: -; d_gene: -; v_gene: TRBV18; CDR3aa: CASSTTAGRANYGYTF; CDR3nt: TGTGCCAGCTCCACCACAGCAGGTCGTGCTAACTATGGCTACACCTTC
j_gene: TRBJ2-1; abundance: -; d_gene: TRBD1; v_gene: TRBV18; CDR3aa: CASSPGQGRVDEQFF; CDR3nt: TGTGCCAGCTCACCCGGACAGGGGCGTGTCGATGAGCAGTTCTTC
j_gene: TRBJ1-1; abundance: few; d_gene: -; v_gene: TRBV7-2; CDR3aa: CASSLEQVFMNTEAFF; CDR3nt: TGTGCCAGCAGCTTAGAACAGGTCTTCATGAACACTGAAGCTTTCTTT
j_gene: TRBJ1-2; abundance: -; d_gene: -; v_gene: TRBV2; CDR3aa: CASSDGRNYGYTF; CDR3nt: TGTGCCAGCAGTGATGGCAGGAACTATGGCTACACCTTC
j_gene: TRBJ1-4; abundance: -; d_gene: TRBD1; v_gene: TRBV4-1; CDR3aa: CASSQPTGSDEKLFF; CDR3nt: TGCGCCAGCAGCCAACCGACAGGGAGTGATGAAAAACTGTTTTTT
j_gene: TRBJ2-3; abundance: -; d_gene: -; v_gene: TRBV7-2; CDR3aa: CASSPGGPLTDTQYF; CDR3nt: TGTGCCAGCAGCCCCGGGGGCCCTCTCACAGATACGCAGTATTTT
j_gene: TRBJ2-7; abundance: -; d_gene: -; v_gene: TRBV5-6; CDR3aa: CASSFGPLYEQYF; CDR3nt: TGTGCCAGCAGCTTCGGGCCTTTATACGAGCAGTACTTC
j_gene: TRBJ2-7; abundance: once; d_gene: -; v_gene: TRBV23-1; CDR3aa: CASSLHRDVVERPSYEQYF; CDR3nt: TGCGCCAGCAGTCTTCACCGGGACGTCGTCGAGCGGCCCTCCTACGAGCAGTACTTC
j_gene: TRBJ2-3; abundance: -; d_gene: -; v_gene: TRBV18; CDR3aa: CASSASGTDTQYF; CDR3nt: TGTGCCAGCTCAGCCTCCGGCACAGATACGCAGTATTTT
j_gene: TRBJ2-3; abundance: -; d_gene: TRBD2; v_gene: TRBV5-1; CDR3aa: CASSQPGGADTQYF; CDR3nt: TGCGCCAGCAGCCAACCGGGAGGGGCAGATACGCAGTATTTT
j_gene: TRBJ1-2; abundance: -; d_gene: -; v_gene: TRBV19; CDR3aa: CASSGLNYGYTF; CDR3nt: TGTGCCAGTAGCGGCCTCAACTATGGCTACACCTTC
j_gene: TRBJ2-1; abundance: -; d_gene: -; v_gene: TRBV10-2; CDR3aa: CASSELYNEQFF; CDR3nt: TGCGCCAGCAGTGAGCTATACAATGAGCAGTTCTTC
j_gene: TRBJ2-3; abundance: -; d_gene: TRBD2; v_gene: TRBV7-3; CDR3aa: CASSRLAPGNTQYF; CDR3nt: TGTGCCAGCAGTCGACTAGCGCCCGGGAATACGCAGTATTTT
j_gene: TRBJ1-2; abundance: -; d_gene: TRBD1; v_gene: TRBV7-8; CDR3aa: CASSSRQGGYTF; CDR3nt: TGTGCCAGCAGCTCCCGACAGGGAGGCTACACCTTC
j_gene: TRBJ2-7; abundance: -; d_gene: TRBD1; v_gene: TRBV11-2; CDR3aa: CASSLDGGRGLSYEQYF; CDR3nt: TGTGCCAGCAGCTTAGACGGAGGCAGGGGGCTTTCCTACGAGCAGTACTTC
j_gene: TRBJ2-7; abundance: -; d_gene: TRBD1; v_gene: TRBV14; CDR3aa: CASSQLALDGQGAYEQYF; CDR3nt: TGTGCCAGCAGCCAATTAGCTTTAGATGGACAGGGGGCCTACGAGCAGTACTTC
j_gene: TRBJ2-1; abundance: once; d_gene: -; v_gene: TRBV18; CDR3aa: CASSPSAQLVAYNEQFF; CDR3nt: TGTGCCAGCTCACCATCCGCTCAATTGGTGGCCTACAATGAGCAGTTCTTC
j_gene: TRBJ2-1; abundance: -; d_gene: -; v_gene: TRBV7-2; CDR3aa: CASSLVQNYEQFF; CDR3nt: TGTGCCAGCAGCTTAGTTCAGAACTATGAGCAGTTCTTC
j_gene: TRBJ1-2; abundance: few; d_gene: -; v_gene: TRBV11-2; CDR3aa: CASSPVRRTGYGYTF; CDR3nt: TGTGCCAGCAGCCCTGTTCGCAGGACTGGCTATGGCTACACCTTC
j_gene: TRBJ1-1; abundance: -; d_gene: TRBD1; v_gene: TRBV19; CDR3aa: CASSVGTGGVTAFF; CDR3nt: TGTGCCAGTAGTGTCGGGACAGGGGGCGTGACGGCTTTCTTT
j_gene: TRBJ2-1; abundance: -; d_gene: TRBD1; v_gene: TRBV28; CDR3aa: CASSLQRTGGPARTQFF; CDR3nt: TGTGCCAGCAGTTTACAAAGGACAGGGGGGCCGGCTAGGACGCAGTTCTTC
j_gene: TRBJ1-1; abundance: -; d_gene: -; v_gene: TRBV28; CDR3aa: CASSSVRNTEAFF; CDR3nt: TGTGCCAGCAGTAGCGTGAGGAACACTGAAGCTTTCTTT
j_gene: TRBJ2-2; abundance: -; d_gene: TRBD2; v_gene: TRBV4-1; CDR3aa: CASSQMGRAGTGELFF; CDR3nt: TGCGCCAGCAGCCAAATGGGGAGGGCGGGCACCGGGGAGCTGTTTTTT
j_gene: TRBJ2-1; abundance: -; d_gene: -; v_gene: TRBV5-6; CDR3aa: CASSSWVVGSYNEQFF; CDR3nt: TGTGCCAGCAGCTCTTGGGTGGTAGGCTCCTACAATGAGCAGTTCTTC
j_gene: TRBJ2-7; abundance: -; d_gene: TRBD1; v_gene: TRBV7-2; CDR3aa: CASSLATGTGSGEQYF; CDR3nt: TGTGCCAGCAGCTTAGCCACCGGGACAGGGAGTGGAGAGCAGTACTTC
j_gene: TRBJ1-2; abundance: -; d_gene: -; v_gene: TRBV30; CDR3aa: CAWSATRYQPLGGYTF; CDR3nt: TGTGCCTGGAGTGCCACGCGCTATCAGCCCTTGGGGGGCTACACCTTC
j_gene: TRBJ2-7; abundance: -; d_gene: TRBD2; v_gene: TRBV11-2; CDR3aa: CASRAGGSYEQYF; CDR3nt: TGTGCCAGCAGGGCGGGGGGCTCCTACGAGCAGTACTTC
j_gene: TRBJ1-2; abundance: -; d_gene: TRBD1; v_gene: TRBV30; CDR3aa: CAWRKPGQVPYGYTF; CDR3nt: TGTGCCTGGAGGAAACCAGGACAGGTTCCGTATGGCTACACCTTC
j_gene: TRBJ2-3; abundance: -; d_gene: TRBD2; v_gene: TRBV30; CDR3aa: CALKLAGGTDTQYF; CDR3nt: TGTGCCTTGAAACTAGCGGGGGGCACAGATACGCAGTATTTT
j_gene: TRBJ2-7; abundance: -; d_gene: -; v_gene: TRBV9; CDR3aa: CASSVGTISEQYF; CDR3nt: TGTGCCAGCAGCGTAGGGACTATAAGCGAGCAGTACTTC
j_gene: TRBJ2-7; abundance: -; d_gene: -; v_gene: TRBV7-9; CDR3aa: CASSPGTEIYEQYF; CDR3nt: TGTGCCAGCAGCCCCGGGACTGAGATCTACGAGCAGTACTTC
j_gene: TRBJ2-3; abundance: -; d_gene: -; v_gene: TRBV15; CDR3aa: CATSRARLDTQYF; CDR3nt: TGTGCCACCAGCAGAGCCCGCTTAGATACGCAGTATTTT
j_gene: TRBJ2-2; abundance: -; d_gene: TRBD1; v_gene: TRBV5-4; CDR3aa: CASSYPGQGETGELFF; CDR3nt: TGTGCCAGCAGCTACCCGGGACAGGGGGAAACCGGGGAGCTGTTTTTT
j_gene: TRBJ1-1; abundance: -; d_gene: -; v_gene: TRBV2; CDR3aa: CASSPLSPEAFF; CDR3nt: TGTGCCAGCAGTCCTCTTTCCCCTGAAGCTTTCTTT
j_gene: TRBJ2-5; abundance: -; d_gene: -; v_gene: TRBV5-1; CDR3aa: CASSPTESVWTQYF; CDR3nt: TGCGCCAGCAGCCCGACAGAGTCGGTATGGACCCAGTACTTC
j_gene: TRBJ2-3; abundance: -; d_gene: -; v_gene: TRBV7-3; CDR3aa: CASSLLPGTDTQYF; CDR3nt: TGTGCCAGCAGCTTACTTCCGGGCACAGATACGCAGTATTTT